A single sample gave rise to the 32 T cell receptor beta chains below, sequenced in a study of cytomegalovirus exposure and HLA in healthy donors. PCR employed 60 Vbeta and 13 Jbeta primers. Produced via immunoSEQ multiplex PCR; TCRdb's table is partial and in-frame only. The table includes some 180,000 clones, 80% detected once. Sequencing used PBMCs. These receptors came from a woman aged 30 to 39 in good health and CMV-seronegative.

V usage is TRBV28 and J usage is TRBJ1-2; the D is unclear. V dropped 8 bases and J dropped 7 bases, with 8 bases sitting between them. Germline CDR1 reads MDHEN; CDR2 reads SYDVKM. The CDR3 loop spans 10 amino acids. CDR3 sequence: CASGSSGYTF. In DNA, the CDR3 is TGTGCCAGCGGTTCCTCTGGCTACACCTTC.

V usage is TRBV6-5 and J usage is TRBJ2-1; possible D gene TRBD2, 6 bases. CDR1 is MNHEY and CDR2 is SVGAGI in the germline V gene. Trimming shortened V by 6 bases and J by 7 bases, and 19 bases separated the two germline ends. The CDR3 runs 15 residues. The CDR3 region is CASRPLARGRNEQFF. Here the CDR3 DNA reads TGTGCCAGCAGACCTCTAGCGAGGGGTAGGAATGAGCAGTTCTTC.

This clone appeared a few times. The chain links TRBV7-9 to TRBJ1-2; D ambiguous. The length of the CDR3 is 13 residues. Trimming removed 0 bases from V and 6 bases from J, with 8 bases in between. The germline V gene encodes CDR1 SEHNR and CDR2 FQNEAQ (reference sequence). CDR3 in amino acids: CASSLAHGDGYTF. For the CDR3, the DNA is TGTGCCAGCAGCTTAGCGCACGGGGATGGCTACACCTTC. The variable domain in full, completed from reference TRBV7-9 and TRBJ1-2, reads DTGVSQNPRHKITKRGQNVTFRCDPISEHNRLYWYRQTLGQGPEFLTYFQNEAQLEKSRLLSDRFSAERPKGSFSTLEIQRTEQGDSAMYLCASSLAHGDGYTFGSGTRLTVV.

This clone was counted a single time. The chain uses TRBV19 and TRBJ1-1, with 7 bases aligning to TRBD1. From germline, CDR1 is LNHDA and CDR2 SQIVND (reference sequence). There are 15 residues in the CDR3. V lost 4 bases to trimming and J lost 0 bases; unmatched junction nucleotides: 5. Here the CDR3 DNA reads TGTGCCAGTAGTACCGACAGGGAAGTGAACACTGAAGCTTTCTTT. This sequence encodes CASSTDREVNTEAFF.

The chain is built from TRBV30 and TRBJ1-3; D is unresolved. The CDR3 is 13 amino acids. V lost 2 bases to trimming and J lost 4 bases, with 9 bases between them. The germline V gene has CDR1 GTSNPN and CDR2 SVGIG (reference sequence). In nucleotides, the CDR3 is TGTGCCTGGAGTTTCCTACAGGGAAACACCATATATTTT. This encodes CAWSFLQGNTIYF. Drawing the rest from reference TRBV30 and TRBJ1-3, the complete variable domain is SQTIHQWPATLVQPVGSPLSLECTVEGTSNPNLYWYRQAAGRGLQLLFYSVGIGQISSEVPQNLSASRPQDRQFILSSKKLLLSDSGFYLCAWSFLQGNTIYFGEGSWLTVV.

CDR3 residues: CASSETGINEKLFF. The CDR3 DNA sequence: TGTGCCAGCAGTGAGACAGGGATTAATGAAAAACTGTTTTTT. The V call is TRBV6-1, the J call TRBJ1-4; 7 nucleotides agree with TRBD1. The CDR3 is made up of 14 amino acids. The trim removed 3 bases at V and 4 bases at J, leaving 2 bases unmatched. The V gene's germline CDR1 is MNHNS and CDR2 SASEGT.

The chain links TRBV4-2 to TRBJ2-2, with a possible D match to TRBD1 (5 bases). The CDR3 runs to 18 residues. Germline-derived CDR1 and CDR2 are LGHNA and YNFKEQ. The germline V and J ends were trimmed by 4 bases and 3 bases, with 21 bases remaining between them. The CDR3: CASSPQGRLTSYTGELFF. The CDR3 DNA is TGTGCCAGCAGCCCTCAGGGTAGGCTGACCTCTTACACCGGGGAGCTGTTTTTT.

The chain joins TRBV7-9 to TRBJ1-2; 7 nucleotides line up with TRBD1. The germline CDR1 and CDR2 sequences are SEHNR and FQNEAQ (reference sequence). The J segment lost 2 bases and the V segment lost 3 bases, leaving 6 bases of the junction unmatched. CDR3 length equals 15 residues. The CDR3 sequence: CASSFEDRRNYGYTF. In DNA form, the CDR3 reads TGTGCCAGCAGCTTCGAGGACAGGCGCAACTATGGCTACACCTTC.

The chain is built from TRBV4-3 and TRBJ1-4; weak D call: TRBD1 (6 bases). Germline CDR1 reads LGHNA; CDR2 reads YSLEER. Trimming removed 0 bases at V and 6 bases at J, with 11 bases between. The CDR3 is 15 amino acids. The CDR3 sequence is CASSQDTGFDEKLFF. The CDR3 DNA sequence: TGCGCCAGCAGCCAAGATACAGGGTTTGATGAAAAACTGTTTTTT.

V gene TRBV28 combines with J gene TRBJ2-6; D unresolved. The ends were cut back, 1 base at V and 1 base at J, with 5 bases in the middle. In germline, CDR1 is MDHEN, CDR2 SYDVKM. There are 15 residues in the CDR3. The DNA for the CDR3 is TGTGCCAGCAGTTTATTACTATCTGGGGCCAACGTCCTGACTTTC. This translates into CASSLLLSGANVLTF.

The chain links TRBV7-2 to TRBJ1-1; TRBD1 agrees at 10 bases. This CDR3 is built from 15 residues. V trimming: 3 bases; J trimming: 1 base; junction bases outside the gene matches: 2. CDR1 and CDR2 (germline): SGHTA, FQGNSA. The CDR3 region is CASSLGQGWNTEAFF. The CDR3, as DNA: TGTGCCAGCAGCTTGGGACAGGGGTGGAACACTGAAGCTTTCTTT.

The chain links TRBV19 to TRBJ1-3; D is ambiguous. V lost 7 bases, J lost 4 bases, and 14 bases lay in between. The CDR3 length is 14 residues. Germline V gives CDR1 LNHDA, CDR2 SQIVND (reference sequence). The CDR3 sequence: CASMGRNPGNTIYF. Written as DNA, the CDR3 is TGTGCCAGTATGGGGAGGAATCCCGGAAACACCATATATTTT.

The chain uses TRBV5-4 and TRBJ2-2; D call uncertain. The V and J ends lost 4 bases and 1 base respectively, with 11 bases between them. The CDR3 contains 15 residues. The V gene's germline CDR1 is SGHNT and CDR2 YYREEE (reference sequence). The CDR3 sequence: CASSQQVLNTGELFF. The DNA of the CDR3 is TGTGCCAGCAGCCAGCAGGTGTTGAACACCGGGGAGCTGTTTTTT. Variable domain in full (rest from reference TRBV5-4 and TRBJ2-2): ETGVTQSPTHLIKTRGQQVTLRCSSQSGHNTVSWYQQALGQGPQFIFQYYREEENGRGNFPPRFSGLQFPNYSSELNVNALELDDSALYLCASSQQVLNTGELFFGEGSRLTVL.

The chain employs TRBV4-1 and TRBJ2-7; perhaps TRBD2 as D (5 bases). Trimming took off 1 base at V and 0 bases at J, with 10 bases between the two ends. The CDR3 is 15 amino acids. The germline gives CDR1 MGHRA, CDR2 YSYEKL. CDR3 loop: CASSQGRGSSYEQYF. CDR3 sequence (DNA): TGCGCCAGCAGCCAAGGGCGTGGGAGCTCCTACGAGCAGTACTTC.

The chain couples TRBV5-1 to TRBJ1-2; D is perhaps TRBD1 (5 bases). Germline CDR1 SGHRS, CDR2 YFSETQ. Trimming took 0 bases from V and 5 from J, leaving 8 bases between them. The CDR3 length is 13 residues. The CDR3 DNA reads as TGCGCCAGCAGCTTGGCCGACAGTTATGGCTACACCTTC. Encoded protein: CASSLADSYGYTF.

The chain joins TRBV5-8 to TRBJ1-5; D ambiguous. The CDR3 is 15 amino acids. With 2 bases removed from V and 0 bases from J, the gap between germline ends came to 9 bases. Germline lookup yields CDR1 SGHTS and CDR2 YDEGEE. In DNA, the CDR3 is TGTGCCAGCAGCTTTATGGAGTATAGCAATCAGCCCCAGCATTTT. This sequence encodes CASSFMEYSNQPQHF.

The DNA for the CDR3 is TGTGCCAGCAGCTCGCAGGGGGCTGGGAGCAATCAGCCCCAGCATTTT. Translated, it gives CASSSQGAGSNQPQHF. The chain links TRBV7-9 to TRBJ1-5, with 8 bases identical to TRBD1. This CDR3 has 16 amino acids. CDR1 is SEHNR, CDR2 FQNEAQ, per germline (reference sequence). V shed 4 bases and J 1 base; nucleotides not matched to a gene: 6. Looking up the rest from reference TRBV7-9 and TRBJ1-5 gives the full variable domain: DTGVSQNPRHKITKRGQNVTFRCDPISEHNRLYWYRQTLGQGPEFLTYFQNEAQLEKSRLLSDRFSAERPKGSFSTLEIQRTEQGDSAMYLCASSSQGAGSNQPQHFGDGTRLSIL.

The J gene is TRBJ2-3, the V gene TRBV6-5; the match to TRBD2 covers 11 bases. Germline lookup yields CDR1 MNHEY and CDR2 SVGAGI. The CDR3 runs to 15 residues. Trimming took 5 bases from V and 0 from J; bases not matched to a gene: 1. Here the CDR3 reads CASSPSGGSTDTQYF. DNA of the CDR3: TGTGCCAGCAGTCCTAGCGGGGGGAGCACAGATACGCAGTATTTT.

The genes are TRBV5-4 and TRBJ2-5; TRBD2 matches 11 bases. Germline V gene sequence: CDR1 SGHNT, CDR2 YYREEE (reference sequence). This CDR3 is 14 amino acids long. The V and J ends lost 5 bases and 2 bases, in that order; junction bases with no gene match: 2. The CDR3: CASRVAGGQETQYF. The CDR3 DNA sequence: TGTGCCAGCAGGGTAGCGGGGGGGCAAGAGACCCAGTACTTC.

The J gene is TRBJ2-5, the V gene TRBV15, with 8 bases matching TRBD1. The germline V gene encodes CDR1 LNHNV and CDR2 YYDKDF (reference sequence). V lost 3 bases and J lost 3; bases outside the gene matches: 3. The CDR3 has 14 residues. The CDR3 spells CATSRDRAEETQYF. Here the CDR3 DNA reads TGTGCCACCAGCAGGGACAGGGCAGAAGAGACCCAGTACTTC.

This clone was counted between two and nine times. The gene calls are TRBV29-1 and TRBJ2-5; D gene unclear. CDR3 length: 14 residues. With 5 bases removed from V and 1 base from J, the gap between germline ends came to 14 bases. The germline V gene encodes CDR1 SQVTM and CDR2 ANQGSEA. The CDR3, as DNA: TGCAGCGTTAGAGGCCGGGTGGGCCAAGAGACCCAGTACTTC. Residues: CSVRGRVGQETQYF.

The rearrangement links TRBV5-1 to TRBJ2-5; 8 bases align to TRBD2. The ends lost 4 bases at V and 1 base at J; junction bases unmatched: 12. Germline V gives CDR1 SGHRS, CDR2 YFSETQ. The CDR3 totals 17 residues. The CDR3: CASSRGSGERLQETQYF. Here the CDR3 DNA reads TGCGCCAGCAGCCGAGGTAGCGGGGAGCGACTCCAAGAGACCCAGTACTTC.

In its sample, this clone was seen once. The chain uses TRBV6-5 and TRBJ1-6; 9 positions match TRBD1. J was trimmed by 9 bases and V by 2 bases; bases with no gene match: 5. CDR3 length: 15 residues. Germline V CDR1 and CDR2: MNHEY, SVGAGI. The CDR3, as DNA: TGTGCCAGCAGTTACACGGACAGGGGAAGTTCACCCCTCCACTTT. It specifies CASSYTDRGSSPLHF.

Concerning this clone itself: One end of the junction is discordant with germline, which a read error may explain. Here the CDR3 reads CASSLGAQATGELFF. The CDR3 nucleotides are TGTGCTAGCAGCTTAGGGGCGCAGGCCACCGGGGAGCTGTTTTTT. The chain has TRBV7-7 and TRBJ2-2; a weak D match, TRBD1 (5 bases). This CDR3 region has 15 residues. Germline CDR1 and CDR2: SSHAT and FNYEAQ (reference sequence).

V usage is TRBV7-2 and J usage is TRBJ1-6; D is unclear. CDR1 and CDR2 (germline): SGHTA, FQGNSA. The CDR3 length is 15 residues. The germline V and J ends were trimmed by 4 bases and 3 bases, with 10 bases remaining between them. CDR3: CASSSVLYYNSPLHF. The CDR3, as DNA: TGTGCCAGCAGCTCCGTATTATACTATAATTCACCCCTCCACTTT.

This chain uses TRBV4-3 with TRBJ2-1; a weak D match, TRBD2 (6 bases). CDR1 and CDR2 from the germline V gene are LGHNA and YSLEER. V was shortened by 3 bases and J by 4 bases, with 13 bases between the two germline ends. This CDR3 contains 15 residues. CDR3 region: CASSQVSRGYNEQFF. In DNA, the CDR3 is TGCGCCAGCAGCCAGGTATCGCGGGGTTACAATGAGCAGTTCTTC.

The V gene is TRBV6-1, the J gene TRBJ1-2; D perhaps matches TRBD1 (5 bases). Trimming removed 7 bases at V and 5 bases at J, with 20 bases between. This CDR3 is 15 amino acids long. Germline V lookup: CDR1 MNHNS, CDR2 SASEGT. This chain's CDR3 is CASTDLGGLGYGYTF. CDR3 bases: TGTGCCAGCACCGACCTTGGGGGGTTGGGATATGGCTACACCTTC.

CDR3 DNA sequence: TGCGCCAGCAGCCATCCCCGGGGGAGCTCCTATAATTCACCCCTCCACTTT. Protein: CASSHPRGSSYNSPLHF. The chain carries TRBV4-1 and TRBJ1-6, with D possibly matching TRBD1 (5 bases). This CDR3 region has 17 residues. V gave up 3 bases and J gave up 0 bases, with 12 bases separating them. Germline CDR1 reads MGHRA; CDR2 reads YSYEKL.

This clone was seen more than once but under ten times. CDR3 sequence: CASRAGTGYGYTF. CDR3 bases: TGTGCCAGCAGGGCCGGGACAGGGTATGGCTACACCTTC. The chain joins TRBV2 to TRBJ1-2; 9 bases are a match to TRBD1. The CDR3 consists of 13 residues. With 6 bases clipped from V and 5 bases from J, the junction kept 4 bases outside the gene matches. CDR1 and CDR2 (germline): SNHLY, FYNNEI.

The chain employs TRBV4-1 and TRBJ2-5, with D maybe TRBD2 (7 bases). Germline CDR1 and CDR2: MGHRA and YSYEKL. V lost 5 bases and J lost 5, with 18 bases in between. The CDR3 extends over 15 amino acids. Here the CDR3 DNA reads TGCGCCAGCAGCTTACGGGGGGCGGGGTGGGAGACCCAGTACTTC. This gives the protein CASSLRGAGWETQYF.

The chain links TRBV5-1 to TRBJ2-1, with D perhaps TRBD2 (6 bases). CDR1 is SGHRS and CDR2 is YFSETQ in the germline V gene. The CDR3 has 14 residues. V shed 4 bases and J shed 6 bases, with 14 bases lying between them. The CDR3 is CASSLGTALNEQFF. CDR3 coding DNA: TGCGCCAGCAGCCTCGGGACTGCACTCAATGAGCAGTTCTTC.

This clone was observed once. The CDR3 DNA is TGTGCCAGCAGCTTACGACTAGCGGGGGGCCAAGAGACCCAGTACTTC. This codes for CASSLRLAGGQETQYF. The V and J genes are TRBV7-3 and TRBJ2-5; TRBD2 agrees at 13 bases. The CDR3 has 16 amino acids. The germline V gene encodes CDR1 SGHTA and CDR2 FQGTGA. The V and J ends lost 2 bases and 1 base, in that order; junction bases with no gene match: 1.